These 24 T cell receptor beta chains originate from one sample sequenced in a study of blood T cell repertoires in COVID-19. TCRdb's table, derived via immunoSEQ multiplex PCR, lists solely in-frame clones and lacks some. The sample contains more than 9,500 clones, approximately 91% of which appear only once. The sample was peripheral blood. These receptors all come from a woman in her sixties with active COVID-19.

This rearrangement joins TRBV18 to TRBJ1-6; tentatively, D is TRBD1 (5 bases). The germline gives CDR1 KGHSH, CDR2 LQKENI. This CDR3 spans 15 amino acids. Trimming stripped 2 bases from V and 7 bases from J, with 12 bases between. The CDR3 spells CASSPTVDRNSPLHF. The CDR3 region has the DNA TGTGCCAGCTCACCAACAGTAGACAGAAATTCACCCCTCCACTTT.

The V gene is TRBV4-1, the J gene TRBJ2-7; TRBD1 agrees at 9 bases. The CDR3 length is 15 residues. Losses at the gene ends were 4 bases for V and 6 bases for J; bases not matched to a gene: 10. Germline CDR1 MGHRA, CDR2 YSYEKL. DNA of the CDR3: TGCGCCAGCAGCCTGCAGGACAGGGGTTCTCTCGAGCAGTACTTC. Its protein is CASSLQDRGSLEQYF.

The chain employs TRBV28 and TRBJ2-5, with TRBD2 matching 9 bases. The CDR3 has 16 residues. V was pared by 2 bases and J by 5 bases, with 9 bases of the junction left unmatched. In germline, CDR1 is MDHEN, CDR2 SYDVKM. CDR3 sequence: CASSLTRGGGRETQYF. The CDR3 region has the DNA TGTGCCAGCAGTTTAACCCGCGGGGGGGGCCGGGAGACCCAGTACTTC.

The table lists this clone with a count of one. The CDR3 DNA reads as TGTGCCAGCAGCCCCGGGACACTCCAAGAGACCCAGTACTTC. Amino acid sequence: CASSPGTLQETQYF. V gene TRBV5-4 combines with J gene TRBJ2-5, with D possibly matching TRBD1 (6 bases). The germline CDR1 and CDR2 sequences are SGHNT and YYREEE (reference sequence). The CDR3 runs 14 residues. V lost 4 bases, J lost 1 base, and 11 bases lay in between.

The chain joins TRBV12-5 to TRBJ2-2, with D possibly matching TRBD1 (5 bases). CDR1 LGHNT and CDR2 FRNRAP come from the germline V gene. The CDR3 runs 18 residues. V was shortened by 0 bases and J by 1 base, with 15 bases between the two germline ends. CDR3 coding DNA: TGTGCTAGTGGTTTGGTAATAGGGCAGGGCCTGAACACCGGGGAGCTGTTTTTT. It specifies CASGLVIGQGLNTGELFF.

V gene TRBV4-1 combines with J gene TRBJ1-4; D is perhaps TRBD1 (5 bases). Germline CDR1 reads MGHRA; CDR2 reads YSYEKL. The germline V and J ends were trimmed by 0 bases and 8 bases, with 19 bases remaining between them. This CDR3 has 17 residues. The CDR3 sequence: CASSQDVRAASGEKLFF. The DNA for the CDR3 is TGCGCCAGCAGCCAAGATGTTCGGGCAGCTTCAGGGGAAAAACTGTTTTTT.

V and J are TRBV19 and TRBJ2-3; 13 bases match TRBD2. The CDR3 is 15 amino acids. Germline V gene data show CDR1 as LNHDA and CDR2 as SQIVND (reference sequence). The junction had 6 bases not matched to a gene; V was cut back by 7 bases and J by 5 bases. The DNA for the CDR3 is TGTGCCAGTACCCAACTAGCGGGAGGGCTAGATACGCAGTATTTT. Protein sequence: CASTQLAGGLDTQYF.

The CDR3 loop is CASSPGQGARRKLFF. DNA of the CDR3: TGTGCCAGCAGCCCTGGACAGGGGGCGAGGCGAAAACTGTTTTTT. This sequence joins TRBV3-1 (or the pseudogene TRBV3-2) and TRBJ1-4; the match to TRBD1 covers 11 bases. This CDR3 region has 15 residues. V dropped 4 bases and J dropped 10; count of bases not matched to a gene: 8. Germline assignment: CDR1 LGHDT and CDR2 YNNKEL (reference sequence).

This chain joins TRBV21-1 and TRBJ2-1; TRBD2 reflects the table's D call only, with no check against the DNA. TRBV21-1 is termed a pseudogene. The CDR3 sequence is 14 residues long. In DNA form, the CDR3 reads TGTGGCCGCGGGCTAGGCGCCTACTACAATGAGCAGTTCTTC. Protein: CGRGLGAYYNEQFF.

This clone was observed once. The chain employs TRBV19 and TRBJ1-4; 9 positions match TRBD1. Germline CDR1 LNHDA, CDR2 SQIVND (reference sequence). The ends lost 5 bases at V and 10 bases at J; junction bases unmatched: 2. The CDR3 loop spans 12 amino acids. The CDR3, as DNA: TGTGCCAGTAGTGCGACAGGGGGAAAACTGTTTTTT. Translation: CASSATGGKLFF.

This chain links TRBV7-9 with TRBJ2-7; 11 bases agree with TRBD1. Germline lookup yields CDR1 SEHNR and CDR2 FQNEAQ (reference sequence). V lost 4 bases to trimming and J lost 5 bases; unmatched junction nucleotides: 4. The CDR3 contains 14 residues. The CDR3 coding sequence is TGTGCCAGCAGCTACGGACAGGGGGCAGACGAGCAGTACTTC. Translating it yields CASSYGQGADEQYF.

This clone was observed a single time. The chain employs TRBV7-9 and TRBJ1-1; D may be TRBD1 (5 bases). Per germline, CDR1 SEHNR and CDR2 FQNEAQ (reference sequence). The CDR3 sequence is 14 residues long. V lost 2 bases, J lost 2 bases, and 9 bases lay in between. The CDR3 nucleotides read TGTGCCAGCAGCTTATTGGGGGGTAACACTGAAGCTTTCTTT. Residues: CASSLLGGNTEAFF.

The chain couples TRBV24-1 to TRBJ1-1, with D possibly TRBD1 on 6 matching bases. Trimming left V 4 bases short and J 4 bases short, with 9 bases between. Per the germline V gene, CDR1 is KGHDR and CDR2 is SFDVKD. This CDR3 is built from 13 residues. The CDR3: CATSDRGGTEAFF. The DNA for the CDR3 is TGTGCCACCAGTGACAGGGGTGGCACTGAAGCTTTCTTT.

The V call is TRBV28, the J call TRBJ2-5; TRBD2 aligns across 8 bases. From germline, CDR1 is MDHEN and CDR2 SYDVKM. The CDR3 consists of 16 residues. Trimming removed 10 bases from V and 4 bases from J; junction bases left unmatched: 17. CDR3 DNA sequence: TGTGCCACCCTTACCTCCGCGGGGGGCCTGAGAGAGACCCAGTACTTC. This gives the protein CATLTSAGGLRETQYF.

This chain joins TRBV5-1 and TRBJ2-6, with 11 nucleotides matching TRBD1. V lost 8 bases to trimming and J lost 2 bases; unmatched junction nucleotides: 21. The CDR3 runs to 21 residues. The germline gives CDR1 SGHRS, CDR2 YFSETQ. For the CDR3, the DNA is TGCGCCAGAGACTCTATGCCGGACAGGGGGCGTAGGATCCCTGGGGCCAACGTCCTGACTTTC. The encoded protein is CARDSMPDRGRRIPGANVLTF.

The rearrangement links TRBV6-6 to TRBJ2-1; D call uncertain. This CDR3 has 13 residues. The V and J ends lost 4 bases and 0 bases respectively, with 4 bases between them. Germline CDR1 reads MNHNY; CDR2 reads SVGAGI (reference sequence). The CDR3, as DNA: TGTGCCAGCAGTTCCTACTCCTACAATGAGCAGTTCTTC. Protein: CASSSYSYNEQFF.

The chain recombines TRBV6-6 with TRBJ1-1, with TRBD1 as a possible D gene (6 bases). This CDR3 region has 15 residues. Trimming shortened V by 4 bases and J by 5 bases, and 17 bases separated the two germline ends. From germline, CDR1 is MNHNY and CDR2 SVGAGI (reference sequence). CDR3 nucleotide sequence: TGTGCCAGCAGTTGGAACAGGGAGCGCGAGACTGAAGCTTTCTTT. Translation: CASSWNRERETEAFF.

CDR3: CASSPGTGGDEQYF. The CDR3, as DNA: TGCGCCAGCAGCCCCGGGACAGGGGGGGACGAGCAGTACTTC. The chain employs TRBV4-1 and TRBJ2-7, with 11 positions matching TRBD1. The CDR3 runs 14 residues. V trimming: 4 bases; J trimming: 5 bases; junction bases outside the gene matches: 4. The germline CDR1 and CDR2 sequences are MGHRA and YSYEKL.

The rearrangement links TRBV5-1 to TRBJ2-1, with D possibly TRBD1 on 5 matching bases. CDR3 length: 14 amino acids. Germline V gene sequence: CDR1 SGHRS, CDR2 YFSETQ. With 0 bases removed from V and 6 bases from J, the gap between germline ends came to 10 bases. The DNA of the CDR3 is TGCGCCAGCAGCTTGGGTGGGGCCTCCAATGAGCAGTTCTTC. It is translated as CASSLGGASNEQFF.

The chain is built from TRBV5-1 and TRBJ1-2; 10 bases align to TRBD1. CDR1 is SGHRS and CDR2 is YFSETQ in the germline V gene. J lost 8 bases, V lost 4 bases, and 11 bases had no gene match. CDR3 length: 15 amino acids. CDR3 DNA: TGCGCCAGCAGCCGGGGGACAGGGGCATCAGGAGGCTACACCTTC. Translating it yields CASSRGTGASGGYTF. The variable domain in full, with the rest retrieved from reference TRBV5-1 and TRBJ1-2, is KAGVTQTPRYLIKTRGQQVTLSCSPISGHRSVSWYQQTPGQGLQFLFEYFSETQRNKGNFPGRFSGRQFSNSRSEMNVSTLELGDSALYLCASSRGTGASGGYTFGSGTRLTVV.

The chain combines TRBV7-8 with TRBJ1-5; TRBD1 is a possible D gene (5 bases). The germline CDR1 and CDR2 sequences are SGHVS and FQNEAQ. The CDR3 is 18 amino acids. V lost 4 bases, J lost 4 bases, and 23 bases lay in between. This CDR3 is CASSSPREGIVPNQPQHF. As DNA, the CDR3 is TGTGCCAGCAGCTCGCCCAGGGAAGGTATCGTCCCAAATCAGCCCCAGCATTTT.

This chain connects TRBV5-1 to TRBJ2-5, with D possibly matching TRBD1 (6 bases). Deletions cut 7 bases from V and 2 bases from J, with 18 bases between. CDR3 length equals 15 residues. CDR1 is SGHRS, CDR2 YFSETQ, per germline. CDR3 amino acids: CASAETTGWQETQYF. CDR3 DNA: TGCGCCAGCGCCGAAACTACAGGGTGGCAAGAGACCCAGTACTTC.

This clone was counted only a few times. The rearrangement links TRBV20-1 to TRBJ2-5; TRBD2 aligns across 11 bases. In germline, CDR1 is DFQATT, CDR2 SNEGSKA (reference sequence). This CDR3 is built from 16 residues. Losses at the gene ends were 3 bases for V and 3 bases for J; bases not matched to a gene: 9. The CDR3 DNA reads as TGCAGTGCTAGTGGTCGCCTAGCGGGGGGCGAAGAGACCCAGTACTTC. Translation: CSASGRLAGGEETQYF.

V gene TRBV25-1 combines with J gene TRBJ2-1; D might be TRBD2 (5 bases). The CDR3 sequence is 12 residues long. Germline CDR1 and CDR2: MGHDK and SYGVNS. The germline V and J ends were trimmed by 8 bases and 10 bases, with 15 bases remaining between them. CDR3 sequence: CASSYLASEQFF. In DNA form, the CDR3 reads TGTGCCAGCTCCTACTTAGCTAGCGAGCAGTTCTTC.